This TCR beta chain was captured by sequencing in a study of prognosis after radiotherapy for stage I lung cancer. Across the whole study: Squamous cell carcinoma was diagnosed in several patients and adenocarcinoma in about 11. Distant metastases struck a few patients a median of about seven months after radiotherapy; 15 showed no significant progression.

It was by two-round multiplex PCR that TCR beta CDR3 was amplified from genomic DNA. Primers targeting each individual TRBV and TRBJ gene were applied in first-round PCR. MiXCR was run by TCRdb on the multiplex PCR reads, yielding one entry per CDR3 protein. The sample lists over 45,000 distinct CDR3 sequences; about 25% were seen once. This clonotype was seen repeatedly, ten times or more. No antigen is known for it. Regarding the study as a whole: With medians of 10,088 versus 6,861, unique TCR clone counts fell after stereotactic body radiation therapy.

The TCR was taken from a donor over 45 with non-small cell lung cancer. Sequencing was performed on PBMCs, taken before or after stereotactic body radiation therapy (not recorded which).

DNA of the CDR3: TGTGCCAGCAGTCAGGATGTACAGGGCGGCTACACCTTC. Its translation is CASSQDVQGGYTF. The chain has TRBV7-2 and TRBJ1-2; D is possibly TRBD1 (6 bases). The CDR3 is made up of 13 amino acids. Trimming shortened V by 6 bases and J by 8 bases, and 16 bases separated the two germline ends. The V gene's germline CDR1 is SGHTA and CDR2 FQGNSA.